What follows are 3 T cell receptor beta chains derived from one specimen sequenced in a study of cytomegalovirus exposure and HLA in healthy donors. In the PCR, 60 Vbeta and 13 Jbeta primers were used. Some clones are missing from TCRdb's copy, which holds only in-frame ones; the method was immunoSEQ multiplex PCR. The sample contains 130,000 to 150,000 clones, around 78% of which appear only once. Specimen: PBMCs. These receptors came from a woman aged 18-29 years in good health and CMV-seropositive.

The chain has TRBV30 and TRBJ1-6, with D tentatively TRBD1 (6 bases). The CDR3 consists of 15 residues. The germline CDR1 and CDR2 sequences are GTSNPN and SVGIG (reference sequence). Trimming removed 1 base at V and 8 bases at J, with 15 bases between. In nucleotides, the CDR3 is TGTGCCTGGAGTGGGGGGCGCGTTCCGGATTCACCCCTCCACTTT. This codes for CAWSGGRVPDSPLHF. The entire variable domain, with the rest obtained from reference TRBV30 and TRBJ1-6, is as follows: SQTIHQWPATLVQPVGSPLSLECTVEGTSNPNLYWYRQAAGRGLQLLFYSVGIGQISSEVPQNLSASRPQDRQFILSSKKLLLSDSGFYLCAWSGGRVPDSPLHFGNGTRLTVT.

This sequence joins TRBV9 and TRBJ1-1, with a tentative D call TRBD1 (5 bases). The CDR3 is 15 residues long. Germline V gene data show CDR1 as SGDLS and CDR2 as YYNGEE. Trimming shortened V by 0 bases and J by 5 bases, and 14 bases separated the two germline ends. Here the CDR3 reads CASSVDQGGGTEAFF. CDR3 sequence (DNA): TGTGCCAGCAGCGTAGACCAGGGCGGTGGTACTGAAGCTTTCTTT.

The J gene is TRBJ1-3, the V gene TRBV15; TRBD1 is a possible D gene (5 bases). This CDR3 contains 15 residues. The V gene lost 0 bases and the J gene lost 1 base, with 7 bases spanning the gap. The germline V gene encodes CDR1 LNHNV and CDR2 YYDKDF (reference sequence). The CDR3 protein is CATSRDGGSGNTIYF. The CDR3 DNA is TGTGCCACCAGCAGAGACGGGGGTTCTGGAAACACCATATATTTT.